This TCR beta chain was sequenced during a study of glioma-infiltrating T cells after dendritic cell vaccination. Time point specified: after dendritic cell vaccination, including at tumor progression/relapse. Germline lookup yields CDR1 SEHNR and CDR2 FQNEAQ (reference sequence). V was pared by 1 base and J by 6 bases, with 7 bases between. This CDR3 has 12 amino acids. The PCR used 60 V beta and 13 J beta primers. The repertoire was sequenced with immunoSEQ multiplex PCR; TCRdb's copy has only in-frame clones and lacks some. Here the sample spans over 90,000 clones, around 80% being singletons. Sequencing used blood, obtained after dendritic cell vaccination. This sequence was found in a human donor with glioblastoma. The chain uses TRBV7-9 and TRBJ2-7, with D perhaps TRBD1 (5 bases). CDR3 sequence (DNA): TGTGCCAGCAGCTTAGTAGGGGTCGAGCAGTACTTC. Amino acid sequence: CASSLVGVEQYF.